The next 23 T cell receptor beta chains were all read from a single sample in a study of blood T cell repertoires in COVID-19. The table came from immunoSEQ multiplex PCR; TCRdb's copy has only in-frame clones and leaves some out. Here the sample spans approximately 390,000 clones, around nine tenths being singletons. Sequences were obtained from PBMCs or T cells enriched from blood (not recorded which). Receptor source: a woman between 50 and 59 years old who had recovered from COVID-19.

As concerns this clone: It may be a read error: a sequence one base away is much more abundant. The sample carries other DNA sequences with the same CDR3. V usage is TRBV6-1 and J usage is TRBJ2-5; 7 nucleotides match TRBD2. The CDR3 spans 14 residues. Looked up from germline, CDR1 is MNHNS and CDR2 is SASEGT. Unmatched junction bases numbered 1, after V lost 2 bases and J lost 1 base. This chain's CDR3 is CASSETGGQETQYF. As DNA, the CDR3 is TGTGCCAGCAGTGAAACGGGGGGCCAAGAGACCCAGTACTTC.

The chain is built from TRBV30 and TRBJ1-1; 9 bases are shared with TRBD1. Trimming took 1 base from V and 4 from J; bases not matched to a gene: 1. Germline V gene sequence: CDR1 GTSNPN, CDR2 SVGIG (reference sequence). The CDR3 is made up of 13 amino acids. This CDR3 is CAWSGQGVTEAFF. The CDR3 nucleotides are TGTGCCTGGAGTGGACAGGGGGTCACTGAAGCTTTCTTT.

V and J are TRBV29-1 and TRBJ2-5; TRBD1 might be the D (6 bases). Germline loops: CDR1 SQVTM, CDR2 ANQGSEA. This CDR3 contains 13 residues. V lost 5 bases, J lost 0 bases, and 10 bases lay in between. CDR3 sequence reads: CSVWGQNQETQYF. Here the CDR3 DNA reads TGCAGCGTTTGGGGACAAAACCAAGAGACCCAGTACTTC. The full variable domain, completed using reference TRBV29-1 and TRBJ2-5, is SAVISQKPSRDICQRGTSLTIQCQVDSQVTMMFWYRQQPGQSLTLIATANQGSEATYESGFVIDKFPISRPNLTFSTLTVSNMSPEDSSIYLCSVWGQNQETQYFGPGTRLLVL.

This chain uses TRBV4-2 with TRBJ1-1; no definite D call. The CDR3 extends over 15 amino acids. Per the germline V gene, CDR1 is LGHNA and CDR2 is YNFKEQ. With 0 bases removed from V and 4 bases from J, the gap between germline ends came to 12 bases. CDR3 residues: CASSQERARGTEAFF. The CDR3, as DNA: TGTGCCAGCAGCCAAGAGCGGGCGCGGGGCACTGAAGCTTTCTTT.

The table lists this clone with a few counts. The V gene is TRBV19, the J gene TRBJ1-2; D might be TRBD1 (5 bases). CDR3 length: 16 residues. Per the germline V gene, CDR1 is LNHDA and CDR2 is SQIVND (reference sequence). V gave up 5 bases and J gave up 7 bases, with 23 bases separating them. This CDR3 reads CASSSSPPAGRFGYTF. CDR3 nucleotides: TGTGCCAGTAGTTCTTCGCCCCCGGCAGGGAGGTTTGGCTACACCTTC.

The sample holds one count of this clone. The J gene is TRBJ2-2, the V gene TRBV9; TRBD2 matches 9 bases. Germline V gives CDR1 SGDLS, CDR2 YYNGEE. Losses at the gene ends were 6 bases for V and 3 bases for J; bases not matched to a gene: 6. The CDR3 extends over 15 amino acids. The CDR3 loop reads CASNERGDYTGELFF. The CDR3 coding sequence is TGTGCCAGCAACGAGCGGGGGGATTACACCGGGGAGCTGTTTTTT.

The chain employs TRBV13 and TRBJ2-5; a weak D match, TRBD2 (5 bases). V lost 0 bases and J 5 bases, leaving 13 bases between the germline ends. The CDR3 extends over 15 amino acids. Per germline, CDR1 PRHDT and CDR2 FYEKMQ (reference sequence). Here the CDR3 DNA reads TGTGCCAGCAGCTTAGGCGCGACTCGAGGGGAGACCCAGTACTTC. Translation: CASSLGATRGETQYF.

This rearrangement joins TRBV2 to TRBJ2-5, with 8 bases fitting TRBD2. The CDR3 extends over 16 amino acids. Germline V lookup: CDR1 SNHLY, CDR2 FYNNEI. V lost 6 bases and J lost 4; bases outside the gene matches: 13. The CDR3 reads CASRKYGGAGRETQYF. The CDR3 coding sequence is TGTGCCAGCAGGAAGTACGGGGGGGCGGGTCGAGAGACCCAGTACTTC.

This chain uses TRBV12-3 or TRBV12-4 with TRBJ1-2; D call uncertain. The CDR3 has 12 amino acids. The V end was cut by 6 bases, the J end by 8 bases, with 13 bases between. The CDR3 sequence: CASSHFLEGYTF. The CDR3 DNA reads as TGTGCCAGCAGCCACTTTCTTGAGGGCTACACCTTC.

The genes are TRBV2 and TRBJ1-5, with 10 bases aligning to TRBD1. V shed 7 bases, J shed 4 bases, and the junction held 7 bases outside the gene matches. Germline CDR1 is SNHLY and CDR2 is FYNNEI. The length of the CDR3 is 15 residues. CDR3 in DNA: TGTGCCAGCAATATACGGACAGGGGGGAATCAGCCCCAGCATTTT. Amino acid sequence: CASNIRTGGNQPQHF.

The gene calls are TRBV28 and TRBJ1-5, with D possibly being TRBD1 (5 bases). Trimming took off 6 bases at V and 0 bases at J, with 18 bases between the two ends. This CDR3 is 17 amino acids long. Germline CDR1 reads MDHEN; CDR2 reads SYDVKM. CDR3 residues: CASRTEAHFNSNQPQHF. For the CDR3, the DNA is TGTGCCAGCAGGACAGAAGCCCACTTCAATAGCAATCAGCCCCAGCATTTT.

This chain uses TRBV7-2 with TRBJ2-7; tentatively, D is TRBD2 (8 bases). The CDR3 is 15 residues long. CDR1 is SGHTA, CDR2 FQGNSA, per germline. Trimming removed 5 bases at V and 4 bases at J, with 18 bases between. The CDR3 spells CASSAGGQLPYEQYF. DNA for the CDR3: TGTGCCAGCAGCGCGGGGGGACAGTTACCGTACGAGCAGTACTTC.

The V and J genes are TRBV27 and TRBJ1-2; possibly TRBD1 for D (5 bases). Germline V gives CDR1 MNHEY, CDR2 SMNVEV (reference sequence). V was shortened by 6 bases and J by 2 bases, with 13 bases between the two germline ends. This CDR3 has 14 amino acids. The CDR3 loop reads CASRSLKGNYGYTF. CDR3 DNA sequence: TGTGCCAGCAGGTCCCTTAAGGGGAACTATGGCTACACCTTC.

The V and J genes are TRBV4-3 and TRBJ1-4; 7 nucleotides match TRBD1. Per the germline V gene, CDR1 is LGHNA and CDR2 is YSLEER. The ends lost 3 bases at V and 5 bases at J; junction bases unmatched: 12. This CDR3 has 17 residues. The CDR3 sequence: CASSQGTAGQTNEKLFF. CDR3 DNA sequence: TGCGCCAGCAGCCAGGGAACCGCGGGACAGACGAATGAAAAACTGTTTTTT.

The chain couples TRBV9 to TRBJ1-3; D is ambiguous. The V end was cut by 3 bases, the J end by 0 bases, with 10 bases between. CDR1 is SGDLS, CDR2 YYNGEE, per germline. The CDR3 is 15 residues long. The CDR3 region has the DNA TGTGCCAGCAGCGCAGGATCTGGCTCTGGAAACACCATATATTTT. It codes for CASSAGSGSGNTIYF. Filled out from reference TRBV9 and TRBJ1-3, the complete variable domain reads DSGVTQTPKHLITATGQRVTLRCSPRSGDLSVYWYQQSLDQGLQFLIQYYNGEERAKGNILERFSAQQFPDLHSELNLSSLELGDSALYFCASSAGSGSGNTIYFGEGSWLTVV.

This chain joins TRBV28 and TRBJ1-2; D is possibly TRBD1 (5 bases). This CDR3 comprises 16 residues. V gave up 2 bases and J gave up 4 bases, with 17 bases separating them. Germline CDR1 and CDR2: MDHEN and SYDVKM. The CDR3 region has the DNA TGTGCCAGCAGTTTAGTCGGGGGGGGACCCTCCTATGGCTACACCTTC. This sequence encodes CASSLVGGGPSYGYTF.

The chain couples TRBV7-2 to TRBJ2-5; 10 bases agree with TRBD2. The CDR3 spans 16 residues. Germline CDR1 SGHTA, CDR2 FQGNSA. J lost 1 base, V lost 0 bases, and 2 bases had no gene match. CDR3 sequence reads: CASSLAQRGGQETQYF. The CDR3 DNA follows: TGTGCCAGCAGCTTAGCGCAGCGGGGGGGCCAAGAGACCCAGTACTTC.

V usage is TRBV19 and J usage is TRBJ1-1; D is unresolved. Trimming removed 1 base from V and 0 bases from J, with 9 bases in between. The CDR3 has 15 amino acids. The germline CDR1 and CDR2 sequences are LNHDA and SQIVND (reference sequence). Here the CDR3 DNA reads TGTGCCAGTAGTATAGCGGGAGGATTGAACACTGAAGCTTTCTTT. Amino acid sequence: CASSIAGGLNTEAFF.

V usage is TRBV18 and J usage is TRBJ1-2, with D hard to call. CDR3 length: 15 amino acids. In germline, CDR1 is KGHSH, CDR2 LQKENI. Trimming took off 3 bases at V and 6 bases at J, with 17 bases between the two ends. Here the CDR3 DNA reads TGTGCCAGCTCACCGGTCTCCCCGGGTATGCATGGCTACACCTTC. This encodes CASSPVSPGMHGYTF.

The chain links TRBV5-5 to TRBJ1-4; maybe TRBD1 (5 bases). Germline V CDR1 and CDR2: SGHKS, YYEKEE (reference sequence). V gave up 1 base and J gave up 1 base, with 14 bases separating them. This CDR3 contains 17 residues. The CDR3 sequence is CASSLFQGGGTNEKLFF. The CDR3 region has the DNA TGTGCCAGCAGCTTGTTCCAGGGAGGAGGAACTAATGAAAAACTGTTTTTT.

J is TRBJ1-2 and V is TRBV5-6, with D perhaps matching TRBD1 (5 bases). CDR1 is SGHDT and CDR2 is YYEEEE in the germline V gene. This CDR3 has 13 residues. The V end was cut by 4 bases, the J end by 4 bases, with 11 bases between. The CDR3 region is CASSPGRSYGYTF. As DNA, the CDR3 is TGTGCCAGCAGCCCAGGGAGGAGCTATGGCTACACCTTC.

This chain uses TRBV19 with TRBJ1-2; 7 bases line up with TRBD1. CDR1 is LNHDA, CDR2 SQIVND, per germline (reference sequence). The CDR3 spans 16 residues. J gave up 7 bases and V 5 bases, and 16 bases lay outside the gene matches. The CDR3 DNA reads as TGTGCCAGTAGTCTAACCGTCATAGGGGGCGAGGCTGGCTACACCTTC. Its protein product is CASSLTVIGGEAGYTF.

The chain employs TRBV3-1 (or the pseudogene TRBV3-2) and TRBJ1-2; TRBD1 is a possible D gene (5 bases). The CDR3 is made up of 13 amino acids. V gave up 1 base and J gave up 8 bases, with 11 bases separating them. Germline CDR1 reads LGHDT; CDR2 reads YNNKEL (reference sequence). The CDR3 nucleotides read TGTGCCAGCAGCCAAGGTGTAGGGGTGGGCTACACCTTC. Its translation: CASSQGVGVGYTF.